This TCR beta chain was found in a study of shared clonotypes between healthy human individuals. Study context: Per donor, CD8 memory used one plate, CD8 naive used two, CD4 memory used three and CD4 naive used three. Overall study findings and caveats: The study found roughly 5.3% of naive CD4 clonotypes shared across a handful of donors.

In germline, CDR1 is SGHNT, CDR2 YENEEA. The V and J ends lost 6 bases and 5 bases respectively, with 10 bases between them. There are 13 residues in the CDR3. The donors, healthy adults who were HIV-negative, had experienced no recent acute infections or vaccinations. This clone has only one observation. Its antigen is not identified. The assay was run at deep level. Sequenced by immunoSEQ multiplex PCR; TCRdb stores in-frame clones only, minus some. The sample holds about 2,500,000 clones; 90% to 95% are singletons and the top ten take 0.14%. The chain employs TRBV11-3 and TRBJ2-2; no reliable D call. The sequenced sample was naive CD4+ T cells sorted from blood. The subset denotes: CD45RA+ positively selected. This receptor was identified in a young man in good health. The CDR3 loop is CASRLDGTGELFF. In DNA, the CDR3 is TGTGCCAGCAGGTTGGACGGTACCGGGGAGCTGTTTTTT.